Listed below are T cell receptor beta chains from one sample, sequenced in a study of blood T cell repertoires in COVID-19. Clones were read by immunoSEQ multiplex PCR, and TCRdb kept only the in-frame ones, dropping some. The table shows 260,000 or so clones, with approximately 85% occurring only once. The sequenced material came from peripheral blood. The source is a man between 18 and 35 years old with active or convalescent COVID-19. CDR3s include the opening cysteine and the closing phenylalanine or tryptophan. A D gene is named only where the DNA matches it firmly. Clone size is shown for a subset of rows, as once, few, many or a class of expanded clone.

v_gene	d_gene	abundance	j_gene	CDR3nt	CDR3aa
TRBV7-9	NA	NA	TRBJ1-1	TGTGCCAGCACCTCGTCCGACAGGACTGAAGCTTTCTTT	CASTSSDRTEAFF
TRBV7-9	NA	NA	TRBJ1-1	TGTGCCAGCAGCTTTGGGACAAGGAACACTGAAGCTTTCTTT	CASSFGTRNTEAFF
TRBV11-2	TRBD1	few	TRBJ1-6	TGTGCCAGCAGCCCTACCCGGGACAGGGCGCCCGATTTAGCCCTCCACTTT	CASSPTRDRAPDLALHF
TRBV5-8	NA	NA	TRBJ2-5	TGTGCCAGCAGCTTGCCTGAGACCCAGTACTTC	CASSLPETQYF
TRBV7-2	NA	NA	TRBJ2-3	TGTGCCAGCAGCTTATTAACCGGGGGGCAAAGCCGCGCAGATACGCAGTATTTT	CASSLLTGGQSRADTQYF
TRBV3-1/TRBV3-2	NA	NA	TRBJ1-1	TGTGCCAGCAGCCAGAGACAGACGAACACTGAAGCTTTCTTT	CASSQRQTNTEAFF
TRBV7-9	NA	NA	TRBJ1-1	TGTGCCAGCAGCTGGGCCACCCAGGAAACTGAAGCTTTCTTT	CASSWATQETEAFF
TRBV6-2/TRBV6-3	NA	NA	TRBJ2-2	TGTGCCAGCAGTTACTACCGCGCGAACACCGGGGAGCTGTTTTTT	CASSYYRANTGELFF
TRBV7-2	TRBD1	NA	TRBJ1-3	TGTGCCAGCAGCTGGGGCGACAGGGGGTTGGCTGGAAACACCATATATTTT	CASSWGDRGLAGNTIYF
TRBV6-5	TRBD1	NA	TRBJ1-1	TGTGCCAGCAGTCAATCGACAGGGGGTTGGTTGGATTTCTTT	CASSQSTGGWLDFF
TRBV3-1/TRBV3-2	NA	NA	TRBJ2-3	TGTGCCAGCAGCCACCAGACAGGGACTGGGTCAGATACGCAGTATTTT	CASSHQTGTGSDTQYF
TRBV9	NA	NA	TRBJ2-2	TGTGCCAGCAGCACCCCCCCGGGGGGCGATACCGGGGAGCTGTTTTTT	CASSTPPGGDTGELFF